The following is a T cell receptor (beta chain) sequence with its context. The CDR3 is 14 amino acids. From germline, CDR1 is LGHNA and CDR2 YSLEER. The V end was cut by 0 bases, the J end by 5 bases, with 10 bases between. This sample is part of a study of blood T cell repertoires in COVID-19. About the study: Samples came from the United States, Italy and Spain, spanning acute and convalescent COVID-19. T cells, B-cell-depleted T cells, or PBMCs supplied cDNA or gDNA.

Original handling: Counts of nucleated cells, estimated from reference gene primer amplification, were obtained. Produced via immunoSEQ multiplex PCR; TCRdb's table is partial and in-frame only. The DNA was the basis for D and trimming; V, J and clone size are from that table. The data show roughly 250,000 clones, nearly 90% seen once. V gene TRBV4-3 combines with J gene TRBJ1-2, with a possible D match to TRBD1 (5 bases). The sample taken for sequencing was peripheral blood. The TCR sequence derives from a woman in her thirties or forties who had recovered from COVID-19. In nucleotides, the CDR3 is TGCGCCAGCAGCCAAGACGGGGGGTGGTATGGCTACACCTTC. It translates to CASSQDGGWYGYTF.